These 25 T cell receptor beta chains share one sample of origin, sequenced in a study of CD8 T cells in ankylosing spondylitis (dated by TCRdb to the late 2010s). The library was made by 5' RACE. These reads were obtained on an Illumina HiSeq 2500. TCRdb itself trimmed the public reads at Q25 with fastp, ran MiXCR and retained productive beta chains. When rows share a CDR3 protein, they turn into one entry using the most common DNA and genes. The sample has around 150,000 distinct CDR3 sequences on record, about 42% of them singletons. 13% to 15% of the sample belongs to the ten largest clones. Source material: synovial fluid, either unsorted or a sorted T cell fraction (not recorded which). The receptors derive from a male donor with ankylosing spondylitis.

The chain couples TRBV5-1 to TRBJ2-7, with D possibly being TRBD1 (7 bases). Germline loops: CDR1 SGHRS, CDR2 YFSETQ. The CDR3 totals 17 residues. Trimming cost V 5 bases and J 3 bases, with 24 bases left between them. The CDR3 region has the DNA TGCGCCAGCAGTTTTGGAGGGTCACGGGACAGTTACTACGAGCAGTACTTC. This encodes CASSFGGSRDSYYEQYF.

The chain has TRBV9 and TRBJ2-5; D may be TRBD2 (5 bases). Trimming pared 4 bases from V and 2 bases from J, leaving 9 bases between. CDR3 size: 13 residues. From germline, CDR1 is SGDLS and CDR2 YYNGEE. CDR3 in amino acids: CASSRWTQETQYF. For the CDR3, the DNA is TGTGCCAGCAGCCGATGGACTCAAGAGACCCAGTACTTC.

This clonotype occurred many times. The J gene is TRBJ2-7, the V gene TRBV29-1; 9 nucleotides align to TRBD2. Germline V gene sequence: CDR1 SQVTM, CDR2 ANQGSEA. This CDR3 is built from 18 residues. J gave up 5 bases and V 3 bases, and 20 bases lay outside the gene matches. In DNA, the CDR3 is TGCAGCGTTGAGCCGCCCCGCTTCCTAGCGGGACTTGGCAACGAGCAGTACTTC. This translates into CSVEPPRFLAGLGNEQYF.

V usage is TRBV27 and J usage is TRBJ2-7; the D gene is possibly TRBD1 (5 bases). V was cut by 2 bases and J by 4 bases, with 12 bases left in between. From germline, CDR1 is MNHEY and CDR2 SMNVEV (reference sequence). There are 14 residues in the CDR3. CDR3 residues: CASSLIPGFYEQYF. CDR3 sequence (DNA): TGTGCCAGCAGTTTAATCCCAGGGTTTTACGAGCAGTACTTC.

This chain links TRBV12-3 or TRBV12-4 with TRBJ2-5; 7 positions match TRBD1. Losses at the gene ends were 5 bases for V and 5 bases for J; bases not matched to a gene: 8. This CDR3 is 14 amino acids long. The CDR3 nucleotides are TGTGCCAGCAGTCCCCCGGGACAGCGGGAGACCCAGTACTTC. Its protein is CASSPPGQRETQYF.

This clonotype has just a few counts. The rearrangement links TRBV7-9 to TRBJ1-1; possible D gene TRBD1, 5 bases. V lost 5 bases and J lost 1, with 14 bases in between. The CDR3 spans 15 residues. The germline gives CDR1 SEHNR, CDR2 FQNEAQ (reference sequence). The CDR3 bases are TGTGCCAGCAGCCCGCTCGGGAGGGGGAACACTGAAGCTTTCTTT. Translating gives CASSPLGRGNTEAFF.

The V and J genes are TRBV5-1 and TRBJ2-7; D unclear. Trimming took 4 bases from V and 2 from J, leaving 13 bases between them. The V gene's germline CDR1 is SGHRS and CDR2 YFSETQ. The CDR3 has 14 residues. DNA of the CDR3: TGCGCCAGCAGCACCGGGCCTCCTACCTACGAGCAGTACTTC. It specifies CASSTGPPTYEQYF.

A few counts support this clonotype. This chain joins TRBV12-3 or TRBV12-4 and TRBJ1-4; D gene unclear. This CDR3 has 16 amino acids. Trimming shortened V by 7 bases and J by 7 bases, and 22 bases separated the two germline ends. This CDR3 reads CASTEGVSDGREKLFF. As DNA, the CDR3 is TGTGCCAGCACCGAGGGCGTCTCCGACGGACGTGAAAAACTGTTTTTT.

CDR3 region: CASSEGRGETQYF. The CDR3, as DNA: TGTGCCAGCAGCGAGGGACGAGGAGAGACCCAGTACTTC. V usage is TRBV9 and J usage is TRBJ2-5; D is perhaps TRBD1 or TRBD2 (5 bases each). The CDR3 totals 13 residues. Germline V gene sequence: CDR1 SGDLS, CDR2 YYNGEE. The V end was cut by 3 bases, the J end by 4 bases, with 10 bases between.

The chain joins TRBV27 to TRBJ1-6, with D maybe TRBD1 (5 bases). This CDR3 has 17 residues. Trimming cost V 5 bases and J 6 bases, with 20 bases left between them. Germline values: CDR1 MNHEY, CDR2 SMNVEV (reference sequence). CDR3 DNA sequence: TGTGCCAGCAGTCCCACTTCAATCGGTAGGGGTAATTCACCCCTCCACTTT. Protein sequence: CASSPTSIGRGNSPLHF.

This chain connects TRBV5-1 to TRBJ1-1; possibly TRBD1 for D (5 bases). Germline CDR1 reads SGHRS; CDR2 reads YFSETQ. CDR3 length: 15 residues. Trimming took 4 bases from V and 5 from J, leaving 18 bases between them. CDR3: CASSIGHPIGTEAFF. For the CDR3, the DNA is TGCGCCAGCAGCATAGGACATCCCATCGGGACTGAAGCTTTCTTT.

This clonotype came up a few times. V is TRBV29-1 and J is TRBJ2-5; 7 positions match TRBD1. The CDR3 runs to 14 residues. Per germline, CDR1 SQVTM and CDR2 ANQGSEA. V dropped 6 bases and J dropped 2; count of bases not matched to a gene: 9. The CDR3 here is CSVHRGSLQETQYF. For the CDR3, the DNA is TGCAGCGTCCACAGGGGATCCTTACAAGAGACCCAGTACTTC.

This clonotype was seen many times. J is TRBJ1-6 and V is TRBV7-2; D uncertain. Germline V CDR1 and CDR2: SGHTA, FQGNSA. The length of the CDR3 is 19 residues. V dropped 1 base and J dropped 6 bases, with 22 bases sitting between them. The CDR3 protein is CASSLVGDLQPIPNSPLHF. The DNA for the CDR3 is TGTGCCAGCAGCTTAGTAGGCGACCTTCAGCCTATACCTAATTCACCCCTCCACTTT.

V and J are TRBV28 and TRBJ2-2; 8 bases are a match to TRBD2. V shed 5 bases and J 4 bases; nucleotides not matched to a gene: 24. This CDR3 region has 21 residues. Germline V gene data show CDR1 as MDHEN and CDR2 as SYDVKM. The CDR3 DNA is TGTGCCAGCAGTCCCGATGGGCGGGAGGCCATATGGTTTTTAGGCACCGGGGAGCTGTTTTTT. Protein product: CASSPDGREAIWFLGTGELFF.

This clonotype has only a few counts. The chain has TRBV7-9 and TRBJ1-1; perhaps TRBD1 as D (5 bases). The CDR3 totals 13 residues. V was trimmed by 6 bases and J by 0 bases, leaving 8 bases between them. The germline CDR1 and CDR2 sequences are SEHNR and FQNEAQ (reference sequence). The CDR3 DNA follows: TGTGCCAGCAGTGACAGCCTGAACACTGAAGCTTTCTTT. This gives the protein CASSDSLNTEAFF.

The DNA for the CDR3 is TGTGCCAGCAGTTATGACAGGGGAAGGTACGAGCAGTACTTC. Amino acid sequence: CASSYDRGRYEQYF. This chain connects TRBV7-2 to TRBJ2-7; TRBD1 matches at 8 bases. This CDR3 spans 14 amino acids. CDR1 is SGHTA and CDR2 is FQGNSA in the germline V gene. Trimming at V came to 6 bases and at J to 4 bases, leaving 8 bases not matched to a gene.

The J gene is TRBJ1-1, the V gene TRBV7-8; D unclear. V dropped 3 bases and J dropped 1 base, with 12 bases sitting between them. The length of the CDR3 is 15 residues. Germline CDR1 reads SGHVS; CDR2 reads FQNEAQ. This CDR3 reads CASSFPSTKNTEAFF. The DNA for the CDR3 is TGTGCCAGCAGCTTCCCGTCTACCAAGAACACTGAAGCTTTCTTT.

The chain uses TRBV6-5 and TRBJ2-3, with a possible D match to TRBD2 (5 bases). This CDR3 is built from 13 residues. The ends were cut back, 2 bases at V and 4 bases at J, with 7 bases in the middle. Germline V gene sequence: CDR1 MNHEY, CDR2 SVGAGI. DNA for the CDR3: TGTGCCAGCAGTTACCCGGGATCAGATACGCAGTATTTT. Translated, it gives CASSYPGSDTQYF.

This clonotype appeared a few times. The gene calls are TRBV6-5 and TRBJ1-2, with D unclear. Germline V gene sequence: CDR1 MNHEY, CDR2 SVGAGI. The CDR3 contains 14 residues. Trimming took off 2 bases at V and 0 bases at J, with 7 bases between the two ends. In DNA, the CDR3 is TGTGCCAGCAGTTACCGGGCCTCTAACTATGGCTACACCTTC. This encodes CASSYRASNYGYTF.

This clonotype came up a few times. The V gene is TRBV11-2, the J gene TRBJ1-2, with 7 bases that match TRBD1. Germline CDR1 SGHAT, CDR2 FQNNGV. This CDR3 has 19 residues. The V and J ends lost 5 bases and 2 bases, in that order; junction bases with no gene match: 20. The CDR3 protein is CASSPLAKRPGQRNYGYTF. CDR3 nucleotides: TGTGCCAGCAGCCCACTGGCGAAGCGTCCGGGACAGCGGAACTATGGCTACACCTTC.

The chain joins TRBV18 to TRBJ2-7; D unclear. Trimming shortened V by 6 bases and J by 7 bases, and 19 bases separated the two germline ends. Germline CDR1 KGHSH, CDR2 LQKENI. CDR3 length equals 14 residues. The CDR3 sequence: CASSPPIWAREQYF. The CDR3 nucleotides are TGTGCCAGCTCTCCCCCCATATGGGCTCGGGAGCAGTACTTC. Full variable domain (missing parts from reference TRBV18 and TRBJ2-7): NAGVMQNPRHLVRRRGQEARLRCSPMKGHSHVYWYRQLPEEGLKFMVYLQKENIIDESGMPKERFSAEFPKEGPSILRIQQVVRGDSAAYFCASSPPIWAREQYFGPGTRLTVT.

This chain links TRBV9 with TRBJ2-1; the D is unclear. Germline V gene sequence: CDR1 SGDLS, CDR2 YYNGEE. V lost 0 bases, J lost 7 bases, and 14 bases lay in between. CDR3 length equals 15 residues. The CDR3 loop reads CASSVAPSDSNEQFF. For the CDR3, the DNA is TGTGCCAGCAGCGTAGCCCCCAGCGACTCTAATGAGCAGTTCTTC.

This clonotype is a singleton in its sample. The rearrangement joins TRBV20-1 to TRBJ1-4; 9 bases agree with TRBD1. Germline lookup yields CDR1 DFQATT and CDR2 SNEGSKA (reference sequence). The length of the CDR3 is 15 residues. V dropped 1 base and J dropped 8; count of bases not matched to a gene: 8. The CDR3 DNA reads as TGCAGTGCTAGAGGGGCGACGGGACAGGGAGAAAAACTGTTTTTT. Its translation: CSARGATGQGEKLFF.

The chain uses TRBV12-5 and TRBJ1-2; 9 bases are a match to TRBD1. The junction had 6 bases not matched to a gene; V was cut back by 2 bases and J by 8 bases. The CDR3 consists of 14 residues. Germline V gene lookup returns CDR1 LGHNT and CDR2 FRNRAP. The DNA of the CDR3 is TGTGCTAGTGGTTTGCCCTCCGGGACAGGGGGCTACACCTTC. Amino acid sequence: CASGLPSGTGGYTF.

V is TRBV7-2 and J is TRBJ2-1, with D unresolved. Trimming removed 2 bases at V and 8 bases at J, with 1 base between. Germline-derived CDR1 and CDR2 are SGHTA and FQGNSA. This CDR3 has 10 residues. Here the CDR3 DNA reads TGTGCCAGCAGCTTATATGAGCAGTTCTTC. It translates to CASSLYEQFF.